This T cell receptor (beta chain) was sequenced during a study of neoadjuvant anti-PD-1 for oral cavity cancer. Overall study context: Patients mostly received three to four biweekly nivolumab doses at 3 mg/kg before surgery.

Study conclusions and caveats: TCR analyses covered only three patients per response group.

A word on this clone: The antigen is unknown.

Germline CDR1 SEHNR, CDR2 FQNEAQ (reference sequence). With 5 bases removed from V and 2 bases from J, the gap between germline ends came to 9 bases. This CDR3 has 13 residues. Clones were read by immunoSEQ multiplex PCR, and TCRdb kept only the in-frame ones, dropping some. The data contain approximately 7,000 clones, around 75% of them singletons. This chain links TRBV7-9 with TRBJ1-1, with D uncertain. The sequence was obtained from a person between 40 and 79 years old with oral cavity squamous cell carcinoma. Sequencing used PBMCs, obtained before nivolumab (anti-PD-1) treatment. CDR3 loop: CASSTLGNTEAFF. The CDR3 DNA follows: TGTGCCAGCAGCACTCTGGGTAACACTGAAGCTTTCTTT.